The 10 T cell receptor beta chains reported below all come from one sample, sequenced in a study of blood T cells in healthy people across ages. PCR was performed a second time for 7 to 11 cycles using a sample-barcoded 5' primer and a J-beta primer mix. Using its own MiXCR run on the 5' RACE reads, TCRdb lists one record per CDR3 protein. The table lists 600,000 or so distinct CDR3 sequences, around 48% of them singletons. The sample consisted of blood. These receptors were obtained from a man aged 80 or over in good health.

DNA of the CDR3: TGCAGCGTTGGTTGGGGGCGCGGGACTGAAGCTTTCTTT. This sequence encodes CSVGWGRGTEAFF. The V and J genes are TRBV29-1 and TRBJ1-1; tentatively, D is TRBD1 (6 bases). Germline V gene data show CDR1 as SQVTM and CDR2 as ANQGSEA. This CDR3 contains 13 residues. Deletions cut 4 bases from V and 5 bases from J, with 14 bases between.

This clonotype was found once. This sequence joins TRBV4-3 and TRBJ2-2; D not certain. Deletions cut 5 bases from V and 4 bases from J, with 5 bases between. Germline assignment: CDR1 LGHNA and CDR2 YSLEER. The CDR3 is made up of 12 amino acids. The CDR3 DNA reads TGCGCCAGCAGCTGGGCCACCGGGGAGCTGTTTTTT. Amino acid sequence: CASSWATGELFF.

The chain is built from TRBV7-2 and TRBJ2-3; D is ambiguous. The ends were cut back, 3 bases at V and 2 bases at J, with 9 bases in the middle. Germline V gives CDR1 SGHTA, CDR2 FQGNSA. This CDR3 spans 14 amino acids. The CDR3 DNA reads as TGTGCCAGCAGCTTTTCACGATACACAGATACGCAGTATTTT. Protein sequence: CASSFSRYTDTQYF.

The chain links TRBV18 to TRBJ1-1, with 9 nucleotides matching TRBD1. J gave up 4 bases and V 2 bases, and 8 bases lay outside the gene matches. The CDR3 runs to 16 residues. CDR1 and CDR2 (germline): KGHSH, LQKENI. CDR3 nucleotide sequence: TGTGCCAGCTCACCATTGGGGACAGGGTCGACCACTGAAGCTTTCTTT. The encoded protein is CASSPLGTGSTTEAFF.

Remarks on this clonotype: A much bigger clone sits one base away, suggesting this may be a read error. DNA of the CDR3: TGTGCCACCAGCAGCATCCTAGCTGCCGGAGGCTGGGGGTATACGCAGTATTTT. Translating it yields CATSSILAAGGWGYTQYF. The V and J genes are TRBV15 and TRBJ2-3; possibly TRBD1 or TRBD2 for D (5 bases each). V was pared by 3 bases and J by 7 bases, with 26 bases between. Germline V CDR1 and CDR2: LNHNV, YYDKDF (reference sequence). This CDR3 contains 18 residues.

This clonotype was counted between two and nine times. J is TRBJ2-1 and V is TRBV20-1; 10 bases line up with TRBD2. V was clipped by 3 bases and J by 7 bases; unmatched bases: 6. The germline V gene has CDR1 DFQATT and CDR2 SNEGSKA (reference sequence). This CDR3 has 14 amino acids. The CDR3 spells CSARRTSGLNEQFF. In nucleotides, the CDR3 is TGCAGTGCTAGGCGGACTAGCGGCTTGAATGAGCAGTTCTTC.

Here the CDR3 DNA reads TGCAGTGCTGCTTCGGGGGGCCGGGAGACCCAGTACTTC. Protein product: CSAASGGRETQYF. The chain joins TRBV20-1 to TRBJ2-5, with a possible D match to TRBD2 (7 bases). V was shortened by 5 bases and J by 5 bases, with 15 bases between the two germline ends. CDR3 size: 13 residues. CDR1 and CDR2 from the germline V gene are DFQATT and SNEGSKA (reference sequence).

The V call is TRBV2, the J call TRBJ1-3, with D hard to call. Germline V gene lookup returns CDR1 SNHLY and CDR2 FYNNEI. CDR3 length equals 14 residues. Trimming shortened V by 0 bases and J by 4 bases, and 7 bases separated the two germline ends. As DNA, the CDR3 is TGTGCCAGCAGTGAAGCGCTCACAGGAAACACCATATATTTT. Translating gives CASSEALTGNTIYF.

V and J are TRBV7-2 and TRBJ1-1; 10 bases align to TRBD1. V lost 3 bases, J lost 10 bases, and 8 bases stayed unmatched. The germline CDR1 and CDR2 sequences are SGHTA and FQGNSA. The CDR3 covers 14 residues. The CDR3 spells CASSFGTGDLAAFF. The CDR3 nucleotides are TGTGCCAGCAGCTTTGGGACAGGGGATTTAGCAGCTTTCTTT.

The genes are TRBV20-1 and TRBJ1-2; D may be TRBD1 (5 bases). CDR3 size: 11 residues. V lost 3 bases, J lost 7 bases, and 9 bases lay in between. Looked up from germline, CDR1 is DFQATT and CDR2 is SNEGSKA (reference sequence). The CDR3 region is CSASTGGGYTF. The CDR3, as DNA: TGCAGTGCTAGTACTGGGGGTGGCTACACCTTC.